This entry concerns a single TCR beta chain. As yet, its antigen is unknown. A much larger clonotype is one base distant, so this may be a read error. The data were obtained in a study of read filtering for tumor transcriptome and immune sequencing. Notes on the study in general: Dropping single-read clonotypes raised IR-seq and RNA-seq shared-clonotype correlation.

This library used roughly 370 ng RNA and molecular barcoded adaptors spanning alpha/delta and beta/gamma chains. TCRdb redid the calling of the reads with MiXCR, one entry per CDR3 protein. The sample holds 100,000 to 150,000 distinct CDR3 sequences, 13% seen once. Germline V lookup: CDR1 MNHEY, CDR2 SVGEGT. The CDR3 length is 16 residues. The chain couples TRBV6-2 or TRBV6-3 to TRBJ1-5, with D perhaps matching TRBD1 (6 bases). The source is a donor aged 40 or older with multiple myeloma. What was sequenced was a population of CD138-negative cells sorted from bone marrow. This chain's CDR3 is CVSSSTTGTPNQPQHF. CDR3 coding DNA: TGTGTCAGCAGCTCTACTACCGGGACACCTAATCAGCCCCAGCATTTT.